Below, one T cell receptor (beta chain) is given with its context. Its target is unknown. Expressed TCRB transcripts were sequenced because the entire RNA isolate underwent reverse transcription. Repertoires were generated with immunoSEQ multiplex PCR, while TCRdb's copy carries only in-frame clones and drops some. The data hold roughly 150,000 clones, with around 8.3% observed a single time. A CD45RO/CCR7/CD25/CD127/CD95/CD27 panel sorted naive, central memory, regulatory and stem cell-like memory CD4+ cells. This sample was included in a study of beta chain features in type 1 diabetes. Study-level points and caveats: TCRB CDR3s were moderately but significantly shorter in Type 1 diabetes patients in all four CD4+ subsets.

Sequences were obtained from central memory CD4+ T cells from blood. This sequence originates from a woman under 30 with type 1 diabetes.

The CDR3 loop reads CSVEIVYYEQFF. For the CDR3, the DNA is TGCAGCGTTGAAATCGTTTACTATGAGCAGTTCTTC. This sequence joins TRBV29-1 and TRBJ2-1; D remains ambiguous. The CDR3 runs 12 residues. V was shortened by 2 bases and J by 8 bases, with 10 bases between the two germline ends. CDR1 is SQVTM and CDR2 is ANQGSEA in the germline V gene.